This T cell receptor beta chain stems from a study of CD8 T cells in Susac syndrome. Study summary: Blood was drawn from Susac syndrome patients while they were therapy-naive, on corticosteroids, or on intravenous immunoglobulin alone. Study conclusions and caveats: The study conceded that relatively few individuals underwent its TCR sequencing and HLA analysis.

On this clonotype itself: As yet, its antigen is unknown.

The authors reverse transcribed about 0.5 to 1 ug RNA with random hexamers. Amplification of TCR beta CDR3 was carried out by immunoSEQ multiplex PCR, which covered 54 Vbeta and 13 Jbeta segments. One entry per CDR3 protein results from TCRdb running MiXCR on the immunoSEQ multiplex PCR reads. The profile covers about 200,000 distinct CDR3 sequences, with more than 85% appearing a single time and 0.087% taken by the ten largest. V was shortened by 5 bases and J by 3 bases, with 14 bases between the two germline ends. The length of the CDR3 is 14 residues. Per the germline V gene, CDR1 is MNHNS and CDR2 is SASEGT.

The chain uses TRBV6-1 and TRBJ2-7, with D maybe TRBD1 (5 bases). The sample was CD4+ T cells from PBMCs. The clonotype comes from a human donor with Susac syndrome. CDR3 nucleotides: TGTGCCAGCAGTTCAGGGAACCGCAACTACGAGCAGTACTTC. Translation: CASSSGNRNYEQYF.